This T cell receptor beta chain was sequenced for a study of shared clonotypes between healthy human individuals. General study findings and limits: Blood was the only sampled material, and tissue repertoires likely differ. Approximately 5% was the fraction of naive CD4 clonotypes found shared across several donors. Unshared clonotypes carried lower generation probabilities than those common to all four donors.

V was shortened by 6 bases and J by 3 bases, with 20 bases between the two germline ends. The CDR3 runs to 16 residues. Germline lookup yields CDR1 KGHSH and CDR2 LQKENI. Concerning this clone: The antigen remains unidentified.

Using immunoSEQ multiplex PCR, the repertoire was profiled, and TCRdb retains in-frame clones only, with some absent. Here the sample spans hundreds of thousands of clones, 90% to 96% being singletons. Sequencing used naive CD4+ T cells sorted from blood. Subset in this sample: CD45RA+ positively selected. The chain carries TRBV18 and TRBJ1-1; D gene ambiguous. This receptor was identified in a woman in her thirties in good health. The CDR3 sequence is CASSLRTVDVYTEAFF. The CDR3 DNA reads TGTGCCAGCTCCCTCAGGACGGTGGACGTGTACACTGAAGCTTTCTTT.